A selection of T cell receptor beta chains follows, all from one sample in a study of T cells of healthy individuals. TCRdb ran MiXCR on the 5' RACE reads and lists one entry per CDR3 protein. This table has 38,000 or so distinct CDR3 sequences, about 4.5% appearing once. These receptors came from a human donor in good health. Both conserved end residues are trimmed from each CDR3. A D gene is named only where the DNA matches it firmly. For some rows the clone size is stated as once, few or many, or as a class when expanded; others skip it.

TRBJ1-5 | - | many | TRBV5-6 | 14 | ASSSSGDPTDQPQH
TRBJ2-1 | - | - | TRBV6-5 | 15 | ASSYHTGQGGYNEQF
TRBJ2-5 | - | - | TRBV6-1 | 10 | ASSTNQETQY
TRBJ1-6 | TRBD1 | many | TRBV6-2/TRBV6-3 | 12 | ASSWGTGGSPLH
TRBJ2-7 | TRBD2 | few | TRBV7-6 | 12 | ASSPGRGGYEQY
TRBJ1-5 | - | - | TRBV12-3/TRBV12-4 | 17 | ASSASGAGDTILNQRQH
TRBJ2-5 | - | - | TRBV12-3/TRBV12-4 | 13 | ASSSQSGYKETQY
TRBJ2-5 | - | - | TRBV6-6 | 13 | ASGFGILAQETQY
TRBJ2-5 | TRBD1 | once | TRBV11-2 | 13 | ACGTGRVGGETQY
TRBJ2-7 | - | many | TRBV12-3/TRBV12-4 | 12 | ASSLEITVGEQY
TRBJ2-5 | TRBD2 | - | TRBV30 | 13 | AWSGASGRTETQY
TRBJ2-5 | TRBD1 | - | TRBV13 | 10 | ASGTVGETQY
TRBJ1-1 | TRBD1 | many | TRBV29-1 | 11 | SVGGQLNTEAF
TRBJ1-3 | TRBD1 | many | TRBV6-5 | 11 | ASQGVSGNTIY
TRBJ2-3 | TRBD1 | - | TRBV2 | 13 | ASSGRGRVSDTQY
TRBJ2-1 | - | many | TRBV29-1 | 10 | SVASFQLEQF
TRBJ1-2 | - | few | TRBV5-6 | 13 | ASSHYWESNYGYT
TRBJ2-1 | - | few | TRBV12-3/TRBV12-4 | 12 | ASSLRGGGNEQF
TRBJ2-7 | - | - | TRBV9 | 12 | ASSVDHSSYEQY
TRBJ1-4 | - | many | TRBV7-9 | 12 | ASSLMGTNEKLF
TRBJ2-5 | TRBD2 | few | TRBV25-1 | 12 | ASSEGAGGETQY
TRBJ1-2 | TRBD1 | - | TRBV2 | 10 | ASSGQGGGYT
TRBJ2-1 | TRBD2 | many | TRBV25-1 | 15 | ASSAHGGLAGGDEQF
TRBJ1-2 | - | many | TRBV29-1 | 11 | SAVGGESYGYT
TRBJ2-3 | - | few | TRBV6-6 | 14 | ASRTIARRGTDTQY
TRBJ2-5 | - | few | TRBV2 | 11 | AAIGEFQETQY
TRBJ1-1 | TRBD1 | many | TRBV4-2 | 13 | ASSHGQGAATEAF
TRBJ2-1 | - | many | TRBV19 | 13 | ASSIGRGPYNEQF
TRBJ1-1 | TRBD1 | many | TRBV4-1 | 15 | ASSQDRGTGRNTEAF
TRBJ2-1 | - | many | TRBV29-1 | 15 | SVEVRPGQHSYNEQF
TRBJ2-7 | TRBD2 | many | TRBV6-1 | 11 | ASSLGGGDEQY
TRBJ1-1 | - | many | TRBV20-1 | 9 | SASPNTEAF
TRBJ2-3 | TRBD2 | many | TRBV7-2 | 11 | ASSSTSGDTQY
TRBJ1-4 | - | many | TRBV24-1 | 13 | ATSDIEDRNEKLF
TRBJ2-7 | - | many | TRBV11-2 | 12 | ASSLGGPAYEQY
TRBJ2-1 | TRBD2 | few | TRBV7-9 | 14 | ASSLVVSGPYNEQF
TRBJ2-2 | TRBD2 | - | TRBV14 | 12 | ASSLGLARGELF
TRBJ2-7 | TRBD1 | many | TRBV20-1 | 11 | SARGQISYEQY
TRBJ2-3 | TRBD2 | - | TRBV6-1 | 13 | ASKLGTSRSDTQY
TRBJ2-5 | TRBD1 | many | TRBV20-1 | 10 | SVEDRVETQY
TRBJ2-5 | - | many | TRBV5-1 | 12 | ASSLVPGLETQY
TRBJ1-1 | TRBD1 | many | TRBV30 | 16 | AWSVSPGRGLGGTEAF
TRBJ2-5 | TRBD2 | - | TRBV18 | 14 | ASSPGLAGARETQY
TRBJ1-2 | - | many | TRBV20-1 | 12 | SAPPQGRRAGYT
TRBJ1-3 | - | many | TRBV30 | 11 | AWNRGGENTIY
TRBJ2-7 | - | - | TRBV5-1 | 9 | ASSLKGEQY
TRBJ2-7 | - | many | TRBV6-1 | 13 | ASSETGDSSYEQY